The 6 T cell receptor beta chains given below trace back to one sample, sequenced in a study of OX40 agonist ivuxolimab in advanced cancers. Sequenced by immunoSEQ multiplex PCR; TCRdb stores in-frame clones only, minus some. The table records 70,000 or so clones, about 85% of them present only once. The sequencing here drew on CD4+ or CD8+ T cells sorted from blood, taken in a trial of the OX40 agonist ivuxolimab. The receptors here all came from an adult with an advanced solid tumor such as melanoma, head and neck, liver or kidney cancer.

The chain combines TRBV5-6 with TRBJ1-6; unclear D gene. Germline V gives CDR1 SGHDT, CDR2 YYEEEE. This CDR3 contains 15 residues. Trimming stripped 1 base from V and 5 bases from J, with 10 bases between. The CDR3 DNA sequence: TGTGCCAGCAGCTTGCGGGTCGGTAATAATTCACCCCTCCACTTT. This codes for CASSLRVGNNSPLHF. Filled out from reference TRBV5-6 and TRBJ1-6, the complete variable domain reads DAGVTQSPTHLIKTRGQQVTLRCSPKSGHDTVSWYQQALGQGPQFIFQYYEEEERQRGNFPDRFSGHQFPNYSSELNVNALLLGDSALYLCASSLRVGNNSPLHFGNGTRLTVT.

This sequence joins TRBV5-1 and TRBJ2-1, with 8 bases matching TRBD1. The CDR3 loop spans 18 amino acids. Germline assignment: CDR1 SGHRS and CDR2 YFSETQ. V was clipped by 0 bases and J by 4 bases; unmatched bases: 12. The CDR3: CASSLVPQGADSYNEQFF. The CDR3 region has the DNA TGCGCCAGCAGCTTGGTCCCGCAGGGGGCCGACTCTTACAATGAGCAGTTCTTC.

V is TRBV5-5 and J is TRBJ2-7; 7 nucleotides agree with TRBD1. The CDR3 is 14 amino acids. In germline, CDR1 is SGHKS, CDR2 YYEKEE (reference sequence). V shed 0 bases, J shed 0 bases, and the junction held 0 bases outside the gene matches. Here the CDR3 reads CASSLGQGSYEQYF. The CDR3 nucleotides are TGTGCCAGCAGCTTGGGACAGGGCTCCTACGAGCAGTACTTC.

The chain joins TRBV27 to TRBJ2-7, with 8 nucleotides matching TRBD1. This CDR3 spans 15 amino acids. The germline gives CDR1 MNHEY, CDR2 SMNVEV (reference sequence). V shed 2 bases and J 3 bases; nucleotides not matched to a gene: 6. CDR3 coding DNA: TGTGCCAGCAGTTTAGGACAGGGAGGTTTCTACGAGCAGTACTTC. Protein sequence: CASSLGQGGFYEQYF.

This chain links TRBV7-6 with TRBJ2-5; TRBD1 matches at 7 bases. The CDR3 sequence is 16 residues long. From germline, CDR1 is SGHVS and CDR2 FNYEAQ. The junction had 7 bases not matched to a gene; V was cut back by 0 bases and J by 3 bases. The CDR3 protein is CASSLAQGVIEETQYF. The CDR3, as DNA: TGTGCCAGCAGCTTAGCGCAGGGGGTTATCGAAGAGACCCAGTACTTC.

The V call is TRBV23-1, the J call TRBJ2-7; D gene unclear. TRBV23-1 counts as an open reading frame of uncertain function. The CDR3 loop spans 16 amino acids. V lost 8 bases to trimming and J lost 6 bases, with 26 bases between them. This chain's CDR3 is CASSPRAQELFSEQYF. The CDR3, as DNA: TGCGCCAGCTCTCCTAGAGCCCAGGAACTTTTTTCCGAGCAGTACTTC.